This T cell receptor beta chain originates from a study of identifying expanded T cells in peripheral blood. Whole-study findings and limits: Approximately 1.2 clones differed between technical replicates, versus around 15 and 18 over time.

Looked up from germline, CDR1 is SGDLS and CDR2 is YYNGEE. The CDR3 is 15 residues long. With 0 bases removed from V and 7 bases from J, the gap between germline ends came to 11 bases. Collection occurred without any documented infections or immune events in donors. For this clone: No antigen is known for it.

TCRdb's copy holds only in-frame clones and misses some; the assay was immunoSEQ multiplex PCR. The profile covers around 85,000 clones, with 89% appearing a single time and roughly 3.1% taken by the ten largest. Sequenced material: blood. The chain employs TRBV9 and TRBJ1-6; D gene unclear. The TCR was taken from a person between 18 and 69 years old in good health. The CDR3 DNA reads TGTGCCAGCAGCGTAGATCCGGGGATGAATTCACCCCTCCACTTT. This translates into CASSVDPGMNSPLHF.